This record looks at one TCR beta chain sequence and its context. Its binding antigen is unknown. Base qualities were left out, and no much larger clone turns up one base away. TCRbeta CDR3 regions were amplified from genomic DNA using the immunoSEQ Assay, a bias-controlled multiplex PCR. On the authors' methods: The number of nucleated cells in each sample was estimated from the amplification of reference gene primers within the assay. To quantify the absolute abundance of each unique TCRbeta CDR3 rearrangement, sequence reads were collapsed and filtered. For each sample, productive Simpson clonality was calculated as the square root of Simpson's diversity index across productive rearrangements. TCRdb took over this immuneACCESS table, retaining in-frame rearrangements with V and J assigned. Such tables are incomplete; in checked studies, under half of the missing clones stem from an unresolved V gene, and the remainder is unexplained. That table gives V, J and clone size, and the DNA gave D and trimming. In this sample the table shows some 300,000 clones, approximately 89% of which occur a single time. The ten largest clonotypes hold about 9.4% of the sample.

V ends up 11 bases short and J 6 bases short, with an unmatched junction base count of 6. For CDR1 and CDR2, the germline V gene (reference sequence) lists LNHDA and SQIVND. The CDR3, cysteine through phenylalanine, is 11 amino acids long. Kept here is only the CDR3 DNA, which spans 33 bases and is read in frame from base 1. In the prospective study, participants were roughly 18 to 100 years old, resided in 24 geographic areas of the United States, and were enrolled through a virtual design. In the prospective study, cohorts were assigned on the basis of participant-reported clinical history obtained from a screening survey and a study questionnaire. Recovered participants in ImmuneRACE Cohort 3 were defined by two consecutive negative NP/OP PCR tests, clearance by a healthcare professional, or resolution of symptoms. In the prospective study, mobile phlebotomists collected whole blood, serum and a nasopharyngeal or oropharyngeal swab from each participant. Participants in the prospective study had the option to provide additional blood draws and questionnaires over an approximately 2-month period. Before DNA extraction, prospective study blood samples were shipped either frozen or at room temperature.

This sample is part of a study of blood T cell repertoires in COVID-19 (dated by TCRdb to 2019 to 2021). The study in broad terms: Samples from collaborators originated in the United States, Italy and Spain and spanned both the acute and convalescent phases of COVID-19. The material from the prospective study consisted of cDNA or gDNA derived from T cells, B-cell-depleted T cells, or PBMCs. The dataset comprised deeply sampled blood TCRbeta repertoires from subjects exposed to, actively infected with, or recovered from COVID-19. The repertoires were released in a freely available public database meant as a resource for research on the immune response to SARS-CoV-2. Samples were obtained from the ongoing ImmuneRACE study (first 160 participants) and from over 1,000 subjects provided by 6 global collaborators. Sample metadata almost always included a de-identified subject ID, COVID-19 status, age in years and sex. Where available, HLA class I and class II types were obtained from metadata supplied by the sample provider rather than from assay-based typing.

The full study reports these points: The quantity of clinical and demographic metadata differed by source and by participant and was supplied without curation.

The V and J segments used are TRBV19 and TRBJ1-1; 7 bases in the middle match TRBD1. This clonotype was obtained from a woman aged 30 to 39 who had recovered from COVID-19. Sequencing was done on a sample of PBMCs or T cells enriched from blood (not recorded which). The DNA sequence is TGTGCCTCTCAAGACAGGGCTGAAGCTTTCTTT. Its protein is CASQDRAEAFF.